One and the same sample provided the 31 T cell receptor beta chains below, sequenced in a study of graft-versus-host responses after intestinal transplantation (dated by TCRdb to about 2021). The time point label on this specimen signifies: cells obtained before transplantation from donor or recipient. The antigens for these receptors are not known. Libraries came from the immunoSEQ multiplex PCR assay. The source is immuneACCESS, and TCRdb retained only in-frame sequences with V and J called. Part of the clones is not carried over; for the studies checked, unresolved V genes explain less than half of this, and the remainder is unexplained. This sample lists 90,000 to 150,000 clones; over 80% were detected once. The top ten constitute more than 0.09% of the sample. Specimen: unstimulated CD4+ T cells sorted from spleen or lymph node cells, collected before intestinal transplant. The receptors stem from a human donor who received an intestinal transplant.

The rearrangement uses TRBV28 and TRBJ2-7; 8 nucleotides align to TRBD2. The V gene's germline CDR1 is MDHEN and CDR2 SYDVKM. V was pared by 5 bases and J by 4 bases, with 7 bases of the junction left unmatched. This CDR3 comprises 14 residues. Here the CDR3 DNA reads TGTGCCAGCAGTCCGCTAGCGGGTACTTACGAGCAGTACTTC. The encoded protein is CASSPLAGTYEQYF.

The chain links TRBV28 to TRBJ1-1, with D hard to call. CDR3 length equals 15 residues. Per the germline V gene, CDR1 is MDHEN and CDR2 is SYDVKM. V lost 2 bases, J lost 7 bases, and 17 bases lay in between. DNA of the CDR3: TGTGCCAGCAGTTTAGGGGTCAGCCCTAGAAGTGAAGCTTTCTTT. Protein sequence: CASSLGVSPRSEAFF.

This chain connects TRBV7-3 to TRBJ2-1; D tentatively fits TRBD1 or TRBD2 (5 bases each). CDR1 is SGHTA and CDR2 is FQGTGA in the germline V gene. Deletions cut 0 bases from V and 4 bases from J, with 10 bases between. CDR3 length equals 15 residues. This CDR3 is CASSLTSEGYNEQFF. DNA for the CDR3: TGTGCCAGCAGCTTAACTTCCGAGGGGTACAATGAGCAGTTCTTC. Combining the CDR3 with reference TRBV7-3 and TRBJ2-1 gives the whole variable domain GAGVSQTPSNKVTEKGKYVELRCDPISGHTALYWYRQSLGQGPEFLIYFQGTGAADDSGLPNDRFFAVRPEGSVSTLKIQRTERGDSAVYLCASSLTSEGYNEQFFGPGTRLTVL.

In its sample, this clone was seen once. The V and J genes are TRBV5-1 and TRBJ1-5; D unresolved. In germline, CDR1 is SGHRS, CDR2 YFSETQ. V gave up 5 bases and J gave up 5 bases, with 11 bases separating them. This CDR3 is 13 amino acids long. The CDR3 region has the DNA TGCGCCAGCAGAGTTAACACTGATCAGCCCCAGCATTTT. Its protein product is CASRVNTDQPQHF. The full variable domain, its missing parts supplied by reference TRBV5-1 and TRBJ1-5, is KAGVTQTPRYLIKTRGQQVTLSCSPISGHRSVSWYQQTPGQGLQFLFEYFSETQRNKGNFPGRFSGRQFSNSRSEMNVSTLELGDSALYLCASRVNTDQPQHFGDGTRLSIL.

The chain employs TRBV6-1 and TRBJ1-4; no definite D call. This CDR3 region has 14 residues. V lost 6 bases and J lost 0, with 8 bases in between. The germline V gene has CDR1 MNHNS and CDR2 SASEGT. CDR3 loop: CASRRGTTNEKLFF. The CDR3 DNA reads TGTGCCAGCAGAAGAGGGACAACTAATGAAAAACTGTTTTTT.

This chain joins TRBV6-5 and TRBJ2-7; weak D call: TRBD1 (5 bases). Trimming stripped 6 bases from V and 0 bases from J, with 12 bases between. Looked up from germline, CDR1 is MNHEY and CDR2 is SVGAGI. The CDR3 totals 14 residues. CDR3 amino acids: CASSRAGSSYEQYF. CDR3 in DNA: TGTGCCAGCAGCAGGGCCGGAAGCTCCTACGAGCAGTACTTC.

The rearrangement uses TRBV7-9 and TRBJ2-3; 9 nucleotides line up with TRBD1. The trim removed 3 bases at V and 2 bases at J, leaving 6 bases unmatched. CDR1 and CDR2 from the germline V gene are SEHNR and FQNEAQ (reference sequence). This CDR3 region has 16 residues. The CDR3 DNA reads TGTGCCAGCAGCTTTGGGGACAGGGTTTCCACAGATACGCAGTATTTT. It specifies CASSFGDRVSTDTQYF.

The count of this clone is one. This chain joins TRBV7-3 and TRBJ1-2, with D maybe TRBD1 (5 bases). Germline V lookup: CDR1 SGHTA, CDR2 FQGTGA. The CDR3 has 14 residues. V gave up 4 bases and J gave up 8 bases, with 17 bases separating them. Here the CDR3 reads CASSWGGGLGGYTF. CDR3 nucleotide sequence: TGTGCCAGCAGCTGGGGGGGAGGGCTTGGGGGCTACACCTTC.

The chain joins TRBV6-5 to TRBJ1-1, with D possibly TRBD1 on 5 matching bases. Germline CDR1 and CDR2: MNHEY and SVGAGI. V lost 6 bases and J 4 bases, leaving 18 bases between the germline ends. CDR3 length equals 15 residues. In nucleotides, the CDR3 is TGTGCCAGCAGGGTACAGACTGCGGGGACCACTGAAGCTTTCTTT. It yields the protein CASRVQTAGTTEAFF.

V usage is TRBV27 and J usage is TRBJ2-2; D is unresolved. CDR3 length equals 15 residues. V was shortened by 0 bases and J by 5 bases, with 10 bases between the two germline ends. Germline values: CDR1 MNHEY, CDR2 SMNVEV (reference sequence). CDR3 DNA sequence: TGTGCCAGCAGTTTATCGCCGCAAGGGACCGGGGAGCTGTTTTTT. Encoded protein: CASSLSPQGTGELFF.

The CDR3 DNA follows: TGTGCCAGCAGCTTGGGTACCACTGAAGCTTTCTTT. Encoded protein: CASSLGTTEAFF. The V gene is TRBV7-6, the J gene TRBJ1-1; D not certain. The CDR3 is 12 amino acids. Per the germline V gene, CDR1 is SGHVS and CDR2 is FNYEAQ. The ends were cut back, 3 bases at V and 4 bases at J, with 6 bases in the middle.

The chain combines TRBV5-1 with TRBJ1-3; TRBD1 matches at 7 bases. There are 16 residues in the CDR3. Trimming at V came to 4 bases and at J to 3 bases, leaving 10 bases not matched to a gene. Looked up from germline, CDR1 is SGHRS and CDR2 is YFSETQ. The CDR3 DNA reads TGCGCCAGCAGCCCTTCTTCAGGGGGGGGTGGAAACACCATATATTTT. It is translated as CASSPSSGGGGNTIYF.

A note on this clone: The sample contains more than one DNA sequence encoding this CDR3. CDR3 in DNA: TGTGCCAGCAGTTTAAGAACCGGGGAGCTGTTTTTT. Translated: CASSLRTGELFF. The rearrangement links TRBV28 to TRBJ2-2; no reliable D call. This CDR3 spans 12 amino acids. The V end was cut by 2 bases, the J end by 5 bases, with 3 bases between. Germline V CDR1 and CDR2: MDHEN, SYDVKM.

The chain recombines TRBV29-1 with TRBJ2-5, with D perhaps matching TRBD1 (5 bases). The CDR3 has 13 amino acids. Trimming removed 7 bases from V and 6 bases from J, with 18 bases in between. CDR1 SQVTM and CDR2 ANQGSEA come from the germline V gene. The CDR3 reads CSAGISGLKTQYF. CDR3 nucleotide sequence: TGCAGCGCTGGTATATCAGGGTTGAAGACCCAGTACTTC.

The chain is built from TRBV10-1 and TRBJ1-1, with 9 bases aligning to TRBD1. Germline V lookup: CDR1 WNHNN, CDR2 SYGVQD (reference sequence). The CDR3 is 16 residues long. V lost 6 bases and J lost 2; bases outside the gene matches: 10. The CDR3 loop reads CASSPGWGQGNTEAFF. CDR3 bases: TGCGCCAGCAGCCCAGGATGGGGACAGGGCAACACTGAAGCTTTCTTT.

V usage is TRBV19 and J usage is TRBJ2-3; D is perhaps TRBD2 (7 bases). CDR3 length equals 17 residues. Trimming removed 5 bases from V and 0 bases from J, with 18 bases in between. In germline, CDR1 is LNHDA, CDR2 SQIVND (reference sequence). CDR3 sequence: CASSFSLAGASTDTQYF. The CDR3 region has the DNA TGTGCCAGTAGTTTTTCACTGGCGGGGGCTAGCACAGATACGCAGTATTTT.

The chain uses TRBV6-5 and TRBJ1-2; TRBD1 matches at 9 bases. The V gene's germline CDR1 is MNHEY and CDR2 SVGAGI. This CDR3 comprises 15 residues. Trimming cost V 6 bases and J 4 bases; bases outside gene matches: 9. In DNA, the CDR3 is TGTGCCAGCAGACGGGGACAGGGCAGGTCCTATGGCTACACCTTC. It specifies CASRRGQGRSYGYTF.

The rearrangement joins TRBV11-2 to TRBJ2-3; a weak D match, TRBD1 (7 bases). Germline V gene data show CDR1 as SGHAT and CDR2 as FQNNGV. This CDR3 contains 14 residues. V lost 4 bases to trimming and J lost 1 base, with 9 bases between them. The CDR3 protein is CASSSRGGTDTQYF. As DNA, the CDR3 is TGTGCCAGCAGCTCCAGGGGGGGCACAGATACGCAGTATTTT.

This rearrangement joins TRBV21-1 to TRBJ1-3; TRBD1, as called in the table, went unchecked against the DNA. TRBV21-1 is classified as a pseudogene. The CDR3 totals 18 residues. CDR3 amino acids: CATTAEERGTGHLNTIYF. Written as DNA, the CDR3 is TGTGCCACCACAGCAGAGGAAAGGGGGACAGGGCACTTGAACACCATATATTTT.

Here the CDR3 DNA reads TGCGCCAGCACCAGAACTAGCCGCCCCCGAAACAATGAGCAGTTCTTC. Translated: CASTRTSRPRNNEQFF. V is TRBV10-2 and J is TRBJ2-1, with D maybe TRBD2 (6 bases). The ends were cut back, 7 bases at V and 5 bases at J, with 21 bases in the middle. There are 16 residues in the CDR3. Germline V gene sequence: CDR1 WSHSY, CDR2 SAAADI.

This clone turned up a few times. The V and J genes are TRBV7-2 and TRBJ1-2, with 10 bases matching TRBD1. V dropped 0 bases and J dropped 8; count of bases not matched to a gene: 6. CDR1 and CDR2 (germline): SGHTA, FQGNSA. This CDR3 is built from 15 residues. The CDR3 reads CASSLAGQGIEGYTF. Here the CDR3 DNA reads TGTGCCAGCAGCTTAGCGGGACAGGGGATAGAGGGCTACACCTTC.

This sequence joins TRBV20-1 and TRBJ2-5, with D hard to call. Germline V gives CDR1 DFQATT, CDR2 SNEGSKA (reference sequence). There are 11 residues in the CDR3. CDR3: CMPSNQETQYF. The CDR3 coding sequence is TGCATGCCCTCCAACCAAGAGACCCAGTACTTC.

The J gene is TRBJ2-1, the V gene TRBV6-4, with 9 bases matching TRBD1. J was trimmed by 10 bases and V by 8 bases; bases with no gene match: 12. Germline V gene sequence: CDR1 MRHNA, CDR2 SNTAGT. The CDR3 is made up of 14 amino acids. CDR3 coding DNA: TGTGCCAGCGGACCGGGACAGGGAGCATGGGAGCAGTTCTTC. Its protein is CASGPGQGAWEQFF.

There are a few counts of this clone. The V gene is TRBV5-8, the J gene TRBJ1-2, with D tentatively TRBD1 (5 bases). The CDR3 extends over 15 amino acids. Germline V CDR1 and CDR2: SGHTS, YDEGEE. V was clipped by 4 bases and J by 5 bases, with 18 bases between them. Written as DNA, the CDR3 is TGTGCCAGCAGCAGGGTCGACAGAGGACCGTATGGCTACACCTTC. As protein: CASSRVDRGPYGYTF.

The V call is TRBV2, the J call TRBJ1-6, with 7 bases lining up with TRBD1. The V segment lost 6 bases and the J segment 9 bases; nucleotides outside the gene matches: 2. The CDR3 totals 12 residues. Germline CDR1 reads SNHLY; CDR2 reads FYNNEI. CDR3 nucleotide sequence: TGTGCCAGCAGCGACAGGGTTTCACCCCTCCACTTT. This codes for CASSDRVSPLHF.

The rearrangement uses TRBV6-1 and TRBJ1-1, with D maybe TRBD1 (5 bases). Germline V gives CDR1 MNHNS, CDR2 SASEGT. Trimming stripped 6 bases from V and 1 base from J, with 12 bases between. The CDR3 has 14 amino acids. CDR3 nucleotide sequence: TGTGCCAGCAGCCGCATCGGACAGAACACTGAAGCTTTCTTT. As protein: CASSRIGQNTEAFF.

CDR3 loop: CASSYLGKNTEAFF. The CDR3 nucleotides read TGTGCCAGCAGTTATCTTGGGAAGAACACTGAAGCTTTCTTT. The chain combines TRBV6-6 with TRBJ1-1; no reliable D call. The CDR3 has 14 amino acids. The V gene lost 3 bases and the J gene lost 1 base, with 9 bases spanning the gap. Germline V CDR1 and CDR2: MNHNY, SVGAGI (reference sequence).

V is TRBV30 and J is TRBJ2-1; TRBD2 matches at 14 bases. The CDR3 is 15 amino acids. Germline values: CDR1 GTSNPN, CDR2 SVGIG (reference sequence). The ends lost 2 bases at V and 6 bases at J; junction bases unmatched: 3. CDR3: CAWSPGLAGVNEQFF. The CDR3 DNA sequence: TGTGCCTGGAGTCCGGGACTAGCGGGAGTCAATGAGCAGTTCTTC. The variable domain in full, completed from reference TRBV30 and TRBJ2-1, reads SQTIHQWPATLVQPVGSPLSLECTVEGTSNPNLYWYRQAAGRGLQLLFYSVGIGQISSEVPQNLSASRPQDRQFILSSKKLLLSDSGFYLCAWSPGLAGVNEQFFGPGTRLTVL.

The chain recombines TRBV10-3 with TRBJ2-7; TRBD1 or TRBD2 may be the D gene (7 bases each). The CDR3 runs to 15 residues. The V end was cut by 2 bases, the J end by 9 bases, with 20 bases between. Germline V lookup: CDR1 ENHRY, CDR2 SYGVKD. CDR3 protein: CAISEREGARAVQYF. CDR3 DNA: TGTGCCATCAGTGAGAGGGAGGGGGCCCGAGCGGTGCAGTACTTC.

V is TRBV5-1 and J is TRBJ1-2; tentative D call: TRBD1 (5 bases). CDR3 length: 18 amino acids. Trimming stripped 0 bases from V and 3 bases from J, with 21 bases between. From germline, CDR1 is SGHRS and CDR2 YFSETQ. The chain's CDR3 is CASSLATKPGGSDYGYTF. CDR3 coding DNA: TGCGCCAGCAGCTTGGCCACTAAACCGGGGGGGAGCGACTATGGCTACACCTTC.

This rearrangement joins TRBV10-3 to TRBJ1-1; D unresolved. Trimming removed 3 bases from V and 5 bases from J, with 4 bases in between. Germline CDR1 and CDR2: ENHRY and SYGVKD. The CDR3 has 11 amino acids. CDR3 coding DNA: TGTGCCATCAGTGATCGGACTGAAGCTTTCTTT. This encodes CAISDRTEAFF.